These T cell receptor beta chains were read from a single sample in a study of blood T cell repertoires in COVID-19. TCRdb's table, derived via immunoSEQ multiplex PCR, lists solely in-frame clones and lacks some. The table lists 98,000 or so clones, about 80% of them singletons. The sequenced sample was peripheral blood. The receptors stem from a man aged 60 to 69 with acute or convalescent COVID-19. Both conserved end residues are part of each CDR3. D genes are given only for firm matches. Size is omitted from some rows. Given values are once, few, many or a class for expanded clones.

CDR3 protein	CDR3 DNA	clone size	V gene	J gene	D gene
CASSFGGTGLSGNTIYF	TGTGCCAGCAGCTTCGGGGGGACAGGTCTCTCTGGAAACACCATATATTTT	NA	TRBV7-9	TRBJ1-3	TRBD1
CASSHPVGAWTEAFF	TGTGCCAGCAGCCACCCAGTGGGGGCCTGGACTGAAGCTTTCTTT	NA	TRBV3-1/TRBV3-2	TRBJ1-1	NA
CASRLKDRGSMGTYEQYF	TGTGCCAGCAGACTTAAGGACAGGGGATCTATGGGGACCTACGAGCAGTACTTC	NA	TRBV27	TRBJ2-7	TRBD1
CASSLAGGPRNEQFF	TGTGCCAGCAGTTTGGCGGGAGGGCCCCGCAATGAGCAGTTCTTC	NA	TRBV27	TRBJ2-1	TRBD2
CSVEEGAWEQYF	TGCAGCGTTGAAGAGGGGGCCTGGGAGCAGTACTTC	NA	TRBV29-1	TRBJ2-7	NA
CASSLGGRAIGTDTQYF	TGTGCCAGCAGCTTGGGAGGGAGGGCCATTGGCACAGATACGCAGTATTTT	NA	TRBV5-4	TRBJ2-3	TRBD2
CASSQGALSSGNTIYF	TGTGCCAGCAGCCAAGGGGCATTGAGCTCTGGAAACACCATATATTTT	NA	TRBV3-1/TRBV3-2	TRBJ1-3	NA
CASSRGPGSSNEQYF	TGTGCCAGCTCACGTGGTCCAGGATCCAGCAACGAGCAGTACTTC	NA	TRBV18	TRBJ2-7	NA
CASSYGTSGNTGELFF	TGTGCCAGCAGCTACGGGACTAGCGGTAACACCGGGGAGCTGTTTTTT	NA	TRBV7-6	TRBJ2-2	TRBD2
CASRPPGTSGSYEQYF	TGCGCCAGCCGACCACCAGGGACTAGCGGGAGTTACGAGCAGTACTTC	NA	TRBV10-2	TRBJ2-7	TRBD2
CASSLVGQGASSYNEQFF	TGCGCCAGCAGCTTGGTTGGTCAGGGGGCAAGCTCCTACAATGAGCAGTTCTTC	NA	TRBV5-1	TRBJ2-1	TRBD1
CASSLAERDNEQFF	TGTGCCAGCAGCTTGGCCGAGCGGGACAATGAGCAGTTCTTC	once	TRBV5-4	TRBJ2-1	NA
CASSLDRVHEKLFF	TGTGCCAGCAGCCTAGACAGGGTTCATGAAAAACTGTTTTTT	NA	TRBV7-2	TRBJ1-4	TRBD1
CASSSVQGLNTEAFF	TGCGCCAGCAGCTCGGTGCAGGGCTTGAACACTGAAGCTTTCTTT	once	TRBV5-1	TRBJ1-1	NA
CASRSRGQPNTEAFF	TGTGCCAGCCGATCCCGGGGACAGCCGAACACTGAAGCTTTCTTT	NA	TRBV6-5	TRBJ1-1	TRBD1
CASSDRGQGNTIYF	TGTGCCAGCAGCGACCGGGGACAGGGAAACACCATATATTTT	NA	TRBV7-2	TRBJ1-3	TRBD1
CASSPGIIGHNYGYTF	TGCGCCAGCAGCCCGGGAATCATTGGGCATAACTATGGCTACACCTTC	few	TRBV5-1	TRBJ1-2	NA
CASSPSGQGETQYF	TGCGCCAGCAGCCCCTCGGGACAGGGGGAGACCCAGTACTTC	NA	TRBV5-1	TRBJ2-5	TRBD1
CASRLDRANTEAFF	TGCGCCAGCAGGCTTGACAGGGCGAACACTGAAGCTTTCTTT	NA	TRBV10-1	TRBJ1-1	TRBD1
CAWSVHGTGGYTF	TGTGCCTGGAGTGTACATGGGACAGGGGGCTACACCTTC	few	TRBV30	TRBJ1-2	TRBD1
CASSLGTSPSTDTQYF	TGTGCCAGCAGTTTAGGGACTAGCCCAAGCACAGATACGCAGTATTTT	NA	TRBV28	TRBJ2-3	TRBD2
CASSLPRSSYEQYF	TGTGCCAGCAGTTTACCGAGAAGCTCCTACGAGCAGTACTTC	few	TRBV28	TRBJ2-7	NA
CASSSWAGGTDTQYF	TGCGCCAGCAGTAGCTGGGCGGGAGGGACAGATACGCAGTATTTT	few	TRBV10-1	TRBJ2-3	TRBD2
CASRGQVNQPQHF	TGTGCCAGTAGGGGACAAGTCAATCAGCCCCAGCATTTT	once	TRBV19	TRBJ1-5	NA